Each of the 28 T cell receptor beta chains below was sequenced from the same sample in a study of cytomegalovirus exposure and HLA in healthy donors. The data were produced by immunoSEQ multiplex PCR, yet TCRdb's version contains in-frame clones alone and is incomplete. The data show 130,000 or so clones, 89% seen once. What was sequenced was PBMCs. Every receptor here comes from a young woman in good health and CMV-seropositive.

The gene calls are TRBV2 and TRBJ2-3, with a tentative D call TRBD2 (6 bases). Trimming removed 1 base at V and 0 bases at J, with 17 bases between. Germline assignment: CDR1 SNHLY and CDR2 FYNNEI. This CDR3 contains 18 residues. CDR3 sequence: CASSEEWSPGLSTDTQYF. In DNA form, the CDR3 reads TGTGCCAGCAGTGAAGAATGGAGTCCGGGACTCAGCACAGATACGCAGTATTTT.

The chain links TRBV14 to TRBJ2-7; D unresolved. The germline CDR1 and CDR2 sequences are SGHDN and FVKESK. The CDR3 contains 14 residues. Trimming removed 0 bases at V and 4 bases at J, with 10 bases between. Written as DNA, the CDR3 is TGTGCCAGCAGCCAAGACAACAGTGGATACGAGCAGTACTTC. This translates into CASSQDNSGYEQYF. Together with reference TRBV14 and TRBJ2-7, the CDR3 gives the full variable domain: EAGVTQFPSHSVIEKGQTVTLRCDPISGHDNLYWYRRVMGKEIKFLLHFVKESKQDESGMPNNRFLAERTGGTYSTLKVQPAELEDSGVYFCASSQDNSGYEQYFGPGTRLTVT.

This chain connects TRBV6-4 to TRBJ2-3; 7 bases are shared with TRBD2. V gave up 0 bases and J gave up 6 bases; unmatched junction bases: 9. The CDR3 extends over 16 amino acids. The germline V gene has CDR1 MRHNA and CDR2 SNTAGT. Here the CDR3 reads CASSDSGGVWPDTQYF. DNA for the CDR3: TGTGCCAGCAGTGACTCGGGGGGGGTTTGGCCGGATACGCAGTATTTT.

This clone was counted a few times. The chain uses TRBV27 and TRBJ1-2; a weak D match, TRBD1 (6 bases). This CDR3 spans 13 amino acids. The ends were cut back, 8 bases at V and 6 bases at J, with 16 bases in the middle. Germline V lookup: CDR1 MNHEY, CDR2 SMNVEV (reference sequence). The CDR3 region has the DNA TGTGCCAGCGGAGACAACAGGGCGGATGGCTACACCTTC. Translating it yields CASGDNRADGYTF.

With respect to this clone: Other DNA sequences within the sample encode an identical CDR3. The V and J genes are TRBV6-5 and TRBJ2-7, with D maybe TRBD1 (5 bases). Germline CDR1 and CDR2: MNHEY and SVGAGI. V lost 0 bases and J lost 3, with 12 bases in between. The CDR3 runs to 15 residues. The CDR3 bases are TGTGCCAGCAGTTACTCGTTTGAACAGGACTACGAGCAGTACTTC. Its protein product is CASSYSFEQDYEQYF.

CDR3 in amino acids: CSVDLQGEYGYTF. The CDR3 nucleotides read TGCAGCGTGGACCTGCAGGGGGAGTATGGCTACACCTTC. This chain links TRBV29-1 with TRBJ1-2, with 7 bases aligning to TRBD1. V gave up 6 bases and J gave up 5 bases; unmatched junction bases: 9. Looked up from germline, CDR1 is SQVTM and CDR2 is ANQGSEA. The CDR3 length is 13 residues.

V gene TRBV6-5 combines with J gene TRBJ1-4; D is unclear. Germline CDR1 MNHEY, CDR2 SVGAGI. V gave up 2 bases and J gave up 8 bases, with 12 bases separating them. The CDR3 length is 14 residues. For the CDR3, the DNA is TGTGCCAGCAGTTACACCGCCGGCAGGGAAAAACTGTTTTTT. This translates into CASSYTAGREKLFF.

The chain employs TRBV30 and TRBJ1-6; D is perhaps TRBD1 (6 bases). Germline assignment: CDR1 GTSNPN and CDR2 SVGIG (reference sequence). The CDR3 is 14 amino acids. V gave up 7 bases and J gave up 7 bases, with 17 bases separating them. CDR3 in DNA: TGTGCCTCCTCATACAGGGTGGGGAATTCACCCCTCCACTTT. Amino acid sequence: CASSYRVGNSPLHF.

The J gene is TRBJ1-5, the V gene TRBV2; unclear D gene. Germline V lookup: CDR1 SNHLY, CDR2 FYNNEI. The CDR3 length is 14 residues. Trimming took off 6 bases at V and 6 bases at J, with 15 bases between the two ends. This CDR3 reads CASSREGAAQPQHF. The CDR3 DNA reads TGTGCCAGCAGCCGGGAGGGAGCCGCTCAGCCCCAGCATTTT.

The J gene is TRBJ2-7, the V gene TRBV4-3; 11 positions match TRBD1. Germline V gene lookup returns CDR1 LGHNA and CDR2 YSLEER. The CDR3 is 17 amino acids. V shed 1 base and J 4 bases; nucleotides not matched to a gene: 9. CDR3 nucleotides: TGCGCCAGCAGCCAAGCCTATGGACAGGGGGCTAAGTACGAGCAGTACTTC. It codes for CASSQAYGQGAKYEQYF.

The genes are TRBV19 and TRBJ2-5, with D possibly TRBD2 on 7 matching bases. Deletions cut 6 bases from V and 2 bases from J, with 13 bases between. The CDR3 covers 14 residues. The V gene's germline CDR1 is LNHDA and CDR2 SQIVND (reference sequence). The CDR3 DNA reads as TGTGCCAGTAGCGGGGGGCCTGTACAAGAGACCCAGTACTTC. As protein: CASSGGPVQETQYF. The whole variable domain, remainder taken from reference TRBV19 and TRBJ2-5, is DGGITQSPKYLFRKEGQNVTLSCEQNLNHDAMYWYRQDPGQGLRLIYYSQIVNDFQKGDIAEGYSVSREKKESFPLTVTSAQKNPTAFYLCASSGGPVQETQYFGPGTRLLVL.

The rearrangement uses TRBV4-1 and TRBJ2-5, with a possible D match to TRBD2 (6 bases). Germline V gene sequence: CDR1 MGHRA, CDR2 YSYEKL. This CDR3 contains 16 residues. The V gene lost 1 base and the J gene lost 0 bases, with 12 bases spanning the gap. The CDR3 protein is CASSQVGGKNQETQYF. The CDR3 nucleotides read TGCGCCAGCAGCCAAGTTGGGGGGAAAAACCAAGAGACCCAGTACTTC.

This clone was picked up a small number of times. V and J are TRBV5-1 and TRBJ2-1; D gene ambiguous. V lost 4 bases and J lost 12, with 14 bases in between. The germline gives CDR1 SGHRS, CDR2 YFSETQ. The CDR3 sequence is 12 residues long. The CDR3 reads CASSLVPPVQFF. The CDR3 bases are TGCGCCAGCAGCCTAGTACCCCCCGTGCAGTTCTTC.

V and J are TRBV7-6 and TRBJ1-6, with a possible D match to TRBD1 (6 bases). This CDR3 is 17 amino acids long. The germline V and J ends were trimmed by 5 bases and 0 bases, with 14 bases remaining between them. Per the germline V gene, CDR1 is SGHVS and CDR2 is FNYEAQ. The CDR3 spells CASSRDRPSSYNSPLHF. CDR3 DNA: TGTGCCAGCAGCCGAGACAGGCCGAGCTCCTATAATTCACCCCTCCACTTT.

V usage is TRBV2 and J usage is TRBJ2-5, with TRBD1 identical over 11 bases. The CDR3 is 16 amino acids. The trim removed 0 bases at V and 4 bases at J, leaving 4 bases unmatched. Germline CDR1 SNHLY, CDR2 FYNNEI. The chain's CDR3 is CASSEAFGTGGETQYF. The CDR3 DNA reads TGTGCCAGCAGTGAAGCGTTTGGGACAGGGGGAGAGACCCAGTACTTC.

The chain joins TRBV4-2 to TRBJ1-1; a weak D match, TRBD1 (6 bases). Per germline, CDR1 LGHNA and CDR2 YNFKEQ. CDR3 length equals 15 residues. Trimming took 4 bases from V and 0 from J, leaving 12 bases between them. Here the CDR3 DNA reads TGTGCCAGCAGCCCTGGACAGCCTTTGAACACTGAAGCTTTCTTT. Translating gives CASSPGQPLNTEAFF.

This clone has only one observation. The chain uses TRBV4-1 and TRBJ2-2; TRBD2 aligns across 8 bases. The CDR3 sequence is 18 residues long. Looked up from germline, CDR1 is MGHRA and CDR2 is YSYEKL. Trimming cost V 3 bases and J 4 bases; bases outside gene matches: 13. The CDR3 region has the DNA TGCGCCAGCAGCCACCCCGGGACTAGGGGAGGTGTCACCGGGGAGCTGTTTTTT. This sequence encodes CASSHPGTRGGVTGELFF.

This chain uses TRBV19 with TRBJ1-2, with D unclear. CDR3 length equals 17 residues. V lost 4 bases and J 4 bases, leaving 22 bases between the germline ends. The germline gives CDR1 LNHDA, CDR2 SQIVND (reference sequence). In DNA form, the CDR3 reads TGTGCCAGTAGTACCGCCCTGGGAGGGAGGTCAGGCTATGGCTACACCTTC. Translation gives CASSTALGGRSGYGYTF.

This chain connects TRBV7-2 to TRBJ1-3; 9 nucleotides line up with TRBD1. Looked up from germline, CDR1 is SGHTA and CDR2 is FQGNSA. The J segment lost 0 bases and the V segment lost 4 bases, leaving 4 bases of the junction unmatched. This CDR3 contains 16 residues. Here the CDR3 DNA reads TGTGCCAGCAGCTGGGACAGGGTCAGCTCTGGAAACACCATATATTTT. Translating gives CASSWDRVSSGNTIYF.

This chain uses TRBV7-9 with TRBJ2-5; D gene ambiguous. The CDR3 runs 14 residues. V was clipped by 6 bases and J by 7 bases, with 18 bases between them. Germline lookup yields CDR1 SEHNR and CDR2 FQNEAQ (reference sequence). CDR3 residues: CASRTVGSSGTQYF. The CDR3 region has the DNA TGTGCCAGCAGGACGGTTGGCTCCTCGGGGACCCAGTACTTC.

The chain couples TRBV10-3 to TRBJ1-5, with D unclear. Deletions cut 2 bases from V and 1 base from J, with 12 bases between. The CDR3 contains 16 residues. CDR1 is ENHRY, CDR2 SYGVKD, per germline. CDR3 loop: CAISEGVHGSNQPQHF. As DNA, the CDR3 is TGTGCCATCAGTGAGGGAGTTCATGGCAGCAATCAGCCCCAGCATTTT.

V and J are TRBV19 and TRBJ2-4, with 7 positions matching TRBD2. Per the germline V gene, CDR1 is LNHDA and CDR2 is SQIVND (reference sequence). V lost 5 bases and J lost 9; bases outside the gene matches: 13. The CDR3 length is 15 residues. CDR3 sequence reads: CASSEGTPGRSIQYF. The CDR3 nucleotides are TGTGCCAGTAGTGAGGGGACTCCCGGGAGGAGCATTCAGTACTTC. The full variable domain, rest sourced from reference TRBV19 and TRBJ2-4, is DGGITQSPKYLFRKEGQNVTLSCEQNLNHDAMYWYRQDPGQGLRLIYYSQIVNDFQKGDIAEGYSVSREKKESFPLTVTSAQKNPTAFYLCASSEGTPGRSIQYFGAGTRLSVL.

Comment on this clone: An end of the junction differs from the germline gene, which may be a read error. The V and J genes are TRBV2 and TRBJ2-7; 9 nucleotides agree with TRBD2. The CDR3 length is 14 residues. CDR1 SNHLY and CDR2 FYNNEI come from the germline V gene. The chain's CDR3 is CASSERITTSGKRF. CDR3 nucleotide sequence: TGTGCCAGCAGTGAACGGATAACGACTAGCGGAAAACGCTTC.

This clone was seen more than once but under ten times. The CDR3 loop is CATLGGASTNEKLFF. The CDR3 DNA reads TGCGCCACCCTAGGGGGGGCTTCTACTAATGAAAAACTGTTTTTT. The rearrangement links TRBV10-2 to TRBJ1-4; tentatively, D is TRBD1 (6 bases). Germline lookup yields CDR1 WSHSY and CDR2 SAAADI. This CDR3 spans 15 amino acids. Trimming pared 10 bases from V and 2 bases from J, leaving 17 bases between.

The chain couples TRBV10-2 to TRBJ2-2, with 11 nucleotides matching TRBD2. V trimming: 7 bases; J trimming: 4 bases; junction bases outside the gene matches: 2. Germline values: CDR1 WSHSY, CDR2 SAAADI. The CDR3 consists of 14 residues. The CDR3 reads CASILAGATGELFF. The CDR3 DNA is TGCGCCAGCATACTAGCGGGGGCCACCGGGGAGCTGTTTTTT.

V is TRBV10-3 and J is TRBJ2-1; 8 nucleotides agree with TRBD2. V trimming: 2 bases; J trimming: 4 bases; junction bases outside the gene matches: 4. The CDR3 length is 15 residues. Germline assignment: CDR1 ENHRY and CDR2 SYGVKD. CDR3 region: CAISERSGGYNEQFF. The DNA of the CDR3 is TGTGCCATCAGTGAGAGGAGCGGGGGATACAATGAGCAGTTCTTC.

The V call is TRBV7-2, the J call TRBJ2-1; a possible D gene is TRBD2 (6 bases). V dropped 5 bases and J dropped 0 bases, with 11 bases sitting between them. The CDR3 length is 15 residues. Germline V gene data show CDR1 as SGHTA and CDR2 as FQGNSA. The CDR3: CASSPRGSSYNEQFF. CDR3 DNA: TGTGCCAGCAGCCCTCGGGGGAGCTCCTACAATGAGCAGTTCTTC. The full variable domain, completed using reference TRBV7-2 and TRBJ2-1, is GAGVSQSPSNKVTEKGKDVELRCDPISGHTALYWYRQSLGQGLEFLIYFQGNSAPDKSGLPSDRFSAERTGGSVSTLTIQRTQQEDSAVYLCASSPRGSSYNEQFFGPGTRLTVL.

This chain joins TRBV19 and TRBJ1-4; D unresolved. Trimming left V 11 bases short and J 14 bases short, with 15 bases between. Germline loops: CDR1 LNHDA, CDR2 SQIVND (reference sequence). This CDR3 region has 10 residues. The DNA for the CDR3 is TGTGCCCCCAGATCCCGTCCCCTGTTTTTT. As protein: CAPRSRPLFF.